The 20 T cell receptor beta chains below all came from one sample that was sequenced in a study of CD8 T cells in Susac syndrome (dated by TCRdb to between 2017 and 2020). The protocol used for the library was the immunoSEQ multiplex PCR assay. RNA was extracted using the RNeasy kit, and about 0.45 to 1 microgram was reverse transcribed with random hexamers. TCRdb applied fastp at Q25 and MiXCR to the public reads, then kept only in-frame beta chains. Entries that share a CDR3 protein sequence are merged under the most common genes and DNA. The sample table records around 95,000 distinct CDR3 sequences; about 95% of these occur just once. Less than 0.35% of the sample lies in the top ten. The sequenced material came from CD8+ T cells from PBMCs. Receptors originate from a human donor with Susac syndrome.

The V gene is TRBV12-3 or TRBV12-4, the J gene TRBJ2-5; D unresolved. This CDR3 region has 14 residues. The V end lost 6 bases, the J end lost 5 bases, and 16 bases lay between the germline ends. The CDR3 region is CASSQTQTRETQYF. As DNA, the CDR3 is TGTGCCAGCAGCCAAACGCAGACCCGGGAGACCCAGTACTTC.

CDR3 nucleotide sequence: TGTGCCAGCAGCAGCCCGACACGACGATCCTCTGGAAACACCATATATTTT. This sequence encodes CASSSPTRRSSGNTIYF. This rearrangement joins TRBV24-1 to TRBJ1-3, with no clear D. The CDR3 covers 17 residues. From germline, CDR1 is KGHDR and CDR2 SFDVKD. Deletions cut 11 bases from V and 0 bases from J, with 22 bases between.

The genes are TRBV20-1 and TRBJ1-1, with D unclear. The V gene lost 0 bases and the J gene lost 1 base, with 9 bases spanning the gap. The germline CDR1 and CDR2 sequences are DFQATT and SNEGSKA (reference sequence). This CDR3 region has 14 residues. The CDR3 region has the DNA TGCAGTGCTAGAGATGGGCATGGGAACACTGAAGCTTTCTTT. Translating it yields CSARDGHGNTEAFF.

The rearrangement links TRBV29-1 to TRBJ1-2, with TRBD1 matching over 7 bases. With V trimmed by 7 bases and J by 2 bases, 4 bases remained unmatched. The CDR3 extends over 12 amino acids. Germline lookup yields CDR1 SQVTM and CDR2 ANQGSEA. The CDR3 loop is CSAVGQNYGYTF. The CDR3 DNA follows: TGCAGCGCCGTGGGACAGAACTATGGCTACACCTTC.

The chain links TRBV5-6 to TRBJ2-7; TRBD1 agrees at 9 bases. CDR3 length: 14 residues. Germline V lookup: CDR1 SGHDT, CDR2 YYEEEE. Trimming at V came to 0 bases and at J to 5 bases, leaving 3 bases not matched to a gene. The CDR3 DNA follows: TGTGCCAGCAGCTTGGGGACAGGGGTCCACGAGCAGTACTTC. Translated, it gives CASSLGTGVHEQYF.

The J gene is TRBJ2-1, the V gene TRBV5-1; TRBD2 might be the D (7 bases). V lost 6 bases to trimming and J lost 5 bases, with 18 bases between them. CDR3 length: 15 residues. Germline V CDR1 and CDR2: SGHRS, YFSETQ. The CDR3 loop reads CASTYTGGENNEQFF. The CDR3 nucleotides read TGCGCCAGCACGTATACGGGGGGCGAAAACAATGAGCAGTTCTTC.

The V and J genes are TRBV2 and TRBJ2-7; 8 bases align to TRBD1. J was trimmed by 3 bases and V by 5 bases; bases with no gene match: 24. The CDR3 has 20 amino acids. Germline V gene lookup returns CDR1 SNHLY and CDR2 FYNNEI. The CDR3 DNA reads as TGTGCCAGCAGTTTTACCGCCCCTCCATCAGGGACAGGCGAGAACTACGAGCAGTACTTC. This sequence encodes CASSFTAPPSGTGENYEQYF.

V is TRBV19 and J is TRBJ2-1, with D possibly being TRBD2 (6 bases). Trimming removed 11 bases from V and 3 bases from J, with 8 bases in between. Germline V gene lookup returns CDR1 LNHDA and CDR2 SQIVND (reference sequence). This CDR3 has 11 residues. CDR3 sequence: CASGLYNEQFF. The CDR3 DNA follows: TGTGCCTCGGGACTCTACAATGAGCAGTTCTTC.

This chain links TRBV27 with TRBJ2-2; the match to TRBD2 covers 13 bases. The germline V gene has CDR1 MNHEY and CDR2 SMNVEV (reference sequence). There are 17 residues in the CDR3. Trimming removed 2 bases from V and 4 bases from J; junction bases left unmatched: 4. The chain's CDR3 is CASSLGLAGALTGELFF. CDR3 sequence (DNA): TGTGCCAGCAGTTTAGGACTAGCGGGGGCTCTCACCGGGGAGCTGTTTTTT.

The rearrangement links TRBV20-1 to TRBJ1-5; D perhaps matches TRBD1 (6 bases). Per the germline V gene, CDR1 is DFQATT and CDR2 is SNEGSKA (reference sequence). V was pared by 0 bases and J by 5 bases, with 11 bases between. The CDR3 consists of 14 residues. This CDR3 is CSARDLQGYQPQHF. The CDR3 DNA is TGCAGTGCTAGAGATCTACAGGGATATCAGCCCCAGCATTTT.

The chain joins TRBV7-2 to TRBJ2-1; D tentatively fits TRBD1 or TRBD2 (5 bases each). Germline lookup yields CDR1 SGHTA and CDR2 FQGNSA. The CDR3 loop spans 11 amino acids. With 6 bases removed from V and 13 bases from J, the gap between germline ends came to 13 bases. The CDR3 here is CASSRGDIQFF. The CDR3 nucleotides read TGTGCCAGCAGTCGGGGCGATATTCAGTTCTTC.

The rearrangement links TRBV5-1 to TRBJ1-6; no clear D gene. V lost 2 bases, J lost 8 bases, and 5 bases lay in between. The CDR3 is 12 residues long. CDR1 and CDR2 from the germline V gene are SGHRS and YFSETQ. CDR3 nucleotide sequence: TGCGCCAGCAGCTTCGGCGATTCACCCCTCCACTTT. This translates into CASSFGDSPLHF.

The CDR3 DNA reads as TGTGCCAGCTCAGTGCGGACTAGTCTGTCAGATACGCAGTATTTT. This translates into CASSVRTSLSDTQYF. This chain joins TRBV18 and TRBJ2-3; 7 bases align to TRBD2. V shed 5 bases and J 4 bases; nucleotides not matched to a gene: 9. The V gene's germline CDR1 is KGHSH and CDR2 LQKENI. The CDR3 is 15 residues long. Combining the CDR3 with reference TRBV18 and TRBJ2-3 gives the whole variable domain NAGVMQNPRHLVRRRGQEARLRCSPMKGHSHVYWYRQLPEEGLKFMVYLQKENIIDESGMPKERFSAEFPKEGPSILRIQQVVRGDSAAYFCASSVRTSLSDTQYFGPGTRLTVL.

The chain has TRBV27 and TRBJ2-7; no clear D. Germline V gene sequence: CDR1 MNHEY, CDR2 SMNVEV (reference sequence). The V gene lost 7 bases and the J gene lost 6 bases, with 16 bases spanning the gap. The CDR3 is 13 amino acids. This chain's CDR3 is CASTDSSLGEQYF. CDR3 nucleotide sequence: TGTGCCAGCACTGACTCCTCGCTTGGCGAGCAGTACTTC.

This sequence joins TRBV7-6 and TRBJ2-7, with D uncertain. Germline lookup yields CDR1 SGHVS and CDR2 FNYEAQ. This CDR3 is 14 amino acids long. Deletions cut 5 bases from V and 5 bases from J, with 16 bases between. The CDR3 DNA is TGTGCCAGCAGCCCCTCGACGGGCAAGCACGAGCAGTACTTC. Translation gives CASSPSTGKHEQYF.

The V call is TRBV7-2, the J call TRBJ2-7; no reliable D call. The CDR3 is made up of 12 amino acids. V lost 5 bases and J lost 4, with 9 bases in between. Germline loops: CDR1 SGHTA, CDR2 FQGNSA. The CDR3, as DNA: TGTGCCAGCAGCCCAGGTCATTACGAGCAGTACTTC. As protein: CASSPGHYEQYF.

The V gene is TRBV7-9, the J gene TRBJ2-1; D is perhaps TRBD1 or TRBD2 (5 bases each). This CDR3 contains 14 residues. V was cut by 7 bases and J by 4 bases, with 14 bases left in between. CDR1 SEHNR and CDR2 FQNEAQ come from the germline V gene (reference sequence). CDR3 sequence (DNA): TGTGCCAGCAAGGTGGGGGAGCGATACAATGAGCAGTTCTTC. This codes for CASKVGERYNEQFF.

This chain links TRBV18 with TRBJ2-2, with 9 nucleotides matching TRBD1. The length of the CDR3 is 15 residues. Germline V gene lookup returns CDR1 KGHSH and CDR2 LQKENI. With V trimmed by 4 bases and J by 5 bases, 5 bases remained unmatched. The CDR3 nucleotides read TGTGCCAGCTCACGCGGACAGGGGTTGACCGGGGAGCTGTTTTTT. Its translation is CASSRGQGLTGELFF.

The CDR3: CASSPRQAETTDTQYF. CDR3 bases: TGTGCCAGCAGCCCAAGACAGGCCGAGACCACAGATACGCAGTATTTT. The chain carries TRBV12-3 or TRBV12-4 and TRBJ2-3; TRBD1 might be the D (6 bases). CDR3 size: 16 residues. The ends were cut back, 6 bases at V and 2 bases at J, with 18 bases in the middle.

This clonotype was seen once. The chain has TRBV6-4 and TRBJ2-2, with 8 bases identical to TRBD1. The trim removed 2 bases at V and 1 base at J, leaving 0 bases unmatched. The CDR3 sequence is 15 residues long. CDR1 and CDR2 (germline): MRHNA, SNTAGT. The CDR3: CASSDGTGNTGELFF. DNA for the CDR3: TGTGCCAGCAGTGACGGGACAGGGAACACCGGGGAGCTGTTTTTT.